This T cell receptor (beta chain) was sequenced for a study of Graves' ophthalmopathy and Graves' hyperthyroidism. Overall study: Investigators collected peripheral blood at initial diagnosis, before any treatment was given.

RNA transcripts were the source from which TCR beta CDR3 regions were amplified. An opening RT-PCR round employed HTBI primers and preceded a second-round multiplex PCR. MiXCR was run by TCRdb on the multiplex PCR reads, yielding one entry per CDR3 protein. The table shows 400,000 or so distinct CDR3 sequences, with approximately 17% occurring only once. General study findings and limits: The blood repertoire also included most expanded thyroid clonotypes above 0.001 frequency.

CDR1 is GTSNPN and CDR2 is SVGIG in the germline V gene (reference sequence). There are 13 residues in the CDR3. Trimming took 0 bases from V and 6 from J, leaving 11 bases between them. Diagnosis was based on clinical symptoms, serum thyroxine, TRAb, thyroid ultrasound and orbital computed tomography. The table lists this clonotype with many counts. The antigen is not known. This clonotype was obtained from an adult woman with stable Graves' hyperthyroidism. The sample was peripheral blood. V and J are TRBV30 and TRBJ1-1; D remains unclear. The CDR3 region is CAWSVGGYPEAFF. Written as DNA, the CDR3 is TGTGCCTGGAGTGTCGGAGGATACCCTGAAGCTTTCTTT.